The entry below gives a single T cell receptor beta chain sequence along with its context. There is no known antigen for this receptor. Base qualities are not at hand, and no much larger clone is one base apart. Libraries were built with the immunoSEQ multiplex PCR assay. For the multiplex PCR, a mixture combining 60 forward primers for TCR Vbeta segments and 13 reverse primers for TCR Jbeta segments was used. Amplification of the CDR3 region of rearranged TCR beta genes was performed with a multiplex PCR assay on genomic DNA. The Illumina HiSeq System was used to sequence the amplified TCR beta libraries as 87-base-pair reads. Concerning the study's data processing: Across the 670 or so repertoires, a later analysis counted about 81 million unique TCR beta chains, around 10 million of which were shared by at least two donors. Raw reads were error-corrected and collapsed into unique sequences with a nearest-neighbor algorithm that merged closely related sequences to remove PCR and sequencing errors. To assign V, D and J gene segments, CDR3 sequences were aligned to IMGT reference sequences. For a sequence to be retained, a match of at least six nucleotides to both a V gene segment and a J gene segment was required. Rearrangements were classified as productive when the CDR3 lacked stop codons and remained in frame with V and J, and all other rearrangements were classified as non-productive. Following IMGT convention, CDR3 was defined as the stretch from the second conserved V-encoded cysteine up to the conserved J-encoded phenylalanine. The earlier analysis of 550 to 650 of the donors excluded any sequence lacking an unambiguous match to a single V gene segment. An earlier analysis of a few hundred of the donors called V segments functional above 56.7% productive rearrangements and segregating when the between-donor standard deviation exceeded 5%. To diagnose cytomegalovirus status from the catalog of TCR beta chain sequences, a statistical classification framework was built. In a later analysis, TCR nucleotide sequences were compared against IMGT/GENE-DB human TR gene sequences so that V and J genes could be assigned. In a later analysis, CDR3 sequences and most-parsimonious VDJ recombination scenarios were assigned using the TCRdist pipeline. In a later analysis, each TCR beta chain was defined by its CDR3 amino acid sequence together with its V-gene family, and reads without a unique V-gene family were excluded. A later analysis removed 500 to 650 highly shared, low-generation-probability nucleotide sequences to deal with suspected cross-contamination and a sequencing artifact. For each public chain, a later analysis derived a clonal expansion index from normalized ranks of inferred template counts within each repertoire. In a later analysis, generation probabilities were computed using a VDJ recombination model fitted to out-of-frame rearrangements, and the results were checked against IGoR. In a later analysis, hypergeometric tests were used to score TCR-TCR, TCR-HLA and TCR-CMV co-occurrence, with a repertoire-size bias correction applied to TCR pairs. False discovery rates were estimated in a later analysis by permuting HLA or CMV assignments 20 times. In a later analysis, co-occurring TCRs were grouped using DBSCAN, and TCRdist sequence similarity was added for clustering within HLA-allele-positive subsets. Repertoires with fewer than 30,000 or more than 120,000 public chains were left out of co-occurrence clustering, as were about 5 repertoires with anomalous nucleotide sharing. Not all clones reach the TCRdb copy of this immuneACCESS table, which keeps in-frame sequences only. Checked studies attribute under half of the gap to unresolved V genes and leave the rest unexplained. V, J and clone size were drawn from that table, and D and trimming were deduced from the DNA. For this sample there are approximately 150,000 clones; about 80% appear just once. The ten largest clones add up to roughly 4.8% of the sample.

This sample is part of a study of cytomegalovirus exposure and HLA in healthy donors (dated by TCRdb to 2015 to 2018). Looking at the study overall: According to an earlier analysis of 450 to 650 of the donors, 150 million to 200 million T cells yielded roughly 110 million unique TCR beta sequences and 250 to 350 Gb of sequence data. An early release covering about 600 HLA-typed donors comprised about 310 gigabases of sequencing data and approximately 80 million unique TCR sequences. Of the approximately 400 genotyped donors, 80% to 90% were placed in the genetic ancestry cluster associated with self-reported Caucasian donors. The study aimed to test whether signatures of past pathogen exposure could be identified by cataloging public T cell receptors. Using immunosequencing, the study profiled T cell repertoires from 666 subjects and related those repertoires to cytomegalovirus serostatus. In addition to the first cohort of 666 subjects, a separate validation cohort of over 90 different subjects was used. The study combined high-throughput TCR immunosequencing, statistical association of individual TCRs with disease status, and machine learning to predict cytomegalovirus infection status. A later analysis re-analyzed previously published TCR beta repertoires from hundreds of donors and added high-resolution HLA genotyping to study TCR occurrence patterns. Rather than drawing on any new phenotypic data, the later analysis identified candidate immune exposures from TCR beta sequences and the way those sequences occurred across donors. To decide whether each TCR beta V gene segment behaved as functional or pseudogenic, an earlier analysis of approximately 590 of the donors relied on high-throughput TCR beta sequencing. Alongside the repertoire data, information on donor age, sex, ethnicity and CMV serostatus was compiled. In a later genetic analysis, genome-wide SNP genotypes for about 60% of the 666 donors were used, and that subset was treated as a discovery cohort. Every repertoire in the discovery cohort had been generated on one and the same sequencing platform. HLA typing included class I and class II loci at four-digit resolution. The number of typed donors differed by locus: about 620-640 for A, B, C, DRB1 and DQB1; approximately 540 for DQA1; approximately 610 for DPA1; and about 470 for DPB1. Because of strong linkage in the cohort, roughly five DR-DQ haplotypes were treated as single units for association and clustering. Across around 400 genotyped donors of the cohort, an average of approximately 240,000 unique TCR beta nucleotide sequences per donor were sequenced, and roughly a sixth of those sequences were non-productive.

The cohort was made up of hundreds of healthy bone marrow donors. At the time of sampling, all cohort members were nominally healthy, though unrecorded immune exposures were likely present. The donor was CMV seronegative and belonged to the group of several hundred seronegative cohort members. Each donor provided a peripheral blood sample, and peripheral blood mononuclear cells were used for TCR beta sequencing. The Qiagen DNeasy Blood Extraction Kit was used to extract genomic DNA from the blood cell samples. Summary of the overall study and its limitations: Strong co-occurrence of HLA alleles, especially DR and DQ, made assigning TCR associations to individual alleles difficult. In a later genetic analysis, a missense DCLRE1C variant was associated with V-gene and J-gene trimming of TCR beta chains, and the association was replicated in an independent cohort. In a later analysis, HLA-associated TCR beta chains showed more clonal expansion and lower generation probabilities than non-associated chains that were equally common. A cluster of highly shared sequence variants was judged likely to represent a technical artifact of the sequencing pipeline. Only TCR beta chains were sequenced in this cohort, and the absence of alpha or paired-chain data limited detectable features. Most CMV-associated TCR beta chains appeared to be HLA-restricted in a later analysis, and the HLA associations seemed to be driven largely by CMV exposure. The classifier was reported to diagnose cytomegalovirus status with high specificity and sensitivity in both the original cohort and the validation cohort. According to the authors, the approach could potentially be generalized to other disease states and immunological phenotypes. A further reported finding was that TCR beta sequences accurately predicted the HLA-A and HLA-B alleles for most subjects in the first cohort. An earlier analysis of some 590 of the donors showed that most TCR beta V segments appeared in productive rearrangements either about 90% or about 30% of the time, which broadly matched IMGT annotations. Several of the top co-occurrence clusters appeared to be linked to parvovirus B19, influenza, CMV and Epstein-Barr virus, according to a later analysis. In a later analysis, the rate of TCR association differed among HLA loci, with DRB1 alleles having the most associated TCRs and HLA-C alleles having the fewest. Roughly uniform sequencing depth across donors was assumed in presence/absence analyses, although this assumption may not hold. Because counts were too low, seventeen rarely observed V segments, including chromosome 9 orphons, were left out of the earlier analysis of approximately 580 of the donors. The study gave a list of under 200 TCR beta chains associated with cytomegalovirus. In a later genetic analysis, fewer N-insertions in productive TCRs were reported among donors in an Asian-associated ancestry cluster than the roughly 700-donor mean. Because HLA typing was unavailable for some donors at each locus, only the typed subset was used in association tests. In a later analysis, 15,000 to 20,000 TCR beta sequences were associated with specific HLA alleles at a false discovery rate of 0.05. Correlated functional status among segregating V segments might be attributable to linkage disequilibrium, but an unknown experimental factor could not be ruled out. The only immune exposure information available for the cohort was CMV serostatus. While some public TCRs were present in many individuals, most TCR sequences turned up only very rarely across donors. A few of the identified cytomegalovirus-associated TCR beta chains were confirmed in vitro to be specific for cytomegalovirus antigens.

What was sequenced was PBMCs. The sequence was collected from a man between 40 and 49 years old in good health and CMV-seronegative.

The CDR3 here reads CASSSGQGSTEAFF. DNA sequence: TGTGCCAGCAGTTCTGGACAGGGGAGCACTGAAGCTTTCTTT. The sequence joins TRBV6-5 to TRBJ1-1, with 9 bases aligning to TRBD1. Compared with germline, V lacks 4 bases and J lacks 4 bases; bases without a gene match: 4. The CDR3 runs 14 amino acids, cysteine and phenylalanine included. This entry keeps only the CDR3 DNA: 42 bases, framed from base 1. The CDR1 and CDR2 encoded by the germline V gene are MNHEY and SVGAGI.